This T cell receptor beta chain appears in the sequencing data of a study of T cell responses to AZD1222 COVID-19 vaccine (dated by TCRdb to the early 2020s). For context, the study as a whole: AZD1222 recipients whose second dose came at about 4 weeks and those whose second dose came at about 12 weeks were combined into one group, since spike-specific TCR depth and breadth did not differ between the two schedules. A total of more than 230 trial participants underwent TCR sequencing, of whom about 210 received two doses of AZD1222 and around 25 received two doses of the MenACWY control vaccine. Trial participants were enrolled by age into 18-55, 56-69 and 70-plus year subgroups, with approximately 150, 30 and 60 TCR-sequenced participants respectively. Here is what the overall study found, with its caveats: A significant rise in spike-specific TCR breadth and depth was observed after two AZD1222 doses relative to day 0 and relative to MenACWY recipients. The whole spike protein was spanned by vaccine-associated CD4 TCRs, and dominant responses were seen in regions 160-218 and 743-854. Because no day 14 peak-response samples were available, repertoires were characterized only after the peak T cell response. Participants were mostly white British, with more females than males. The authors suggested clonal diversity may have been underestimated. In the small 56-69-year group, the increase in depth fell short of significance, most likely because of low power. Conclusions about previously exposed vaccinees are limited, since just six or seven AZD1222 recipients were seropositive for SARS-CoV-2 at baseline. Epitopes outside the regions mutated in the B.1.351 and B.1.1.7 variants were reportedly recognized by nearly half of the unique spike-specific TCRs.

Details on this clone: It lacks a known antigen. Base qualities are missing; no much larger clone stands one base away.

The sample's time point, from its label and the paper: baseline before first vaccination. Samples from vaccinated people were obtained from the UK trials COV001 and COV002, which included a single-blind randomized controlled phase 2/3 trial of AZD1222 (ChAdOx1 nCoV-19) in healthy adults. For TCRbeta chain sequencing, PBMC samples were collected from trial participants at day 0 and at day 28 after the second dose. V is pruned by 0 bases and J by 7 bases, leaving 5 bases of the junction without a gene match. For CDR1 and CDR2, the germline V gene (reference sequence) lists SEHNR and FQNEAQ. The CDR3, cysteine through phenylalanine, is 15 amino acids long. Only the CDR3 portion is preserved as DNA: 45 bases, with reading frame beginning at the first base. The CDR3 regions of human TCRbeta chains were analyzed by immunosequencing. In the source study's methods: Repertoire TCRs were matched against a reference library of SARS-CoV-2-specific TCRs generated with the MIRA antigen-specificity platform. Breadth was defined as the fraction of unique TCRs that were SARS-CoV-2-associated, and depth was defined as the fraction of total T cells that were SARS-CoV-2-associated. Using the MIRA data, every spike-specific TCR was mapped to the spike region that the TCR reacted to and assigned to either a CD4 or a CD8 class. Log10-transformed breadth and depth values were compared by one-way ANOVA with Sidak's multiple comparisons tests. Not all clones reach the TCRdb copy of this immuneACCESS table, which keeps in-frame sequences only. Checked studies attribute under half of the gap to unresolved V genes and leave the rest unexplained. Clonal size and the V and J genes are those of that table, whereas D and trimming came from the DNA. The sample table holds tens of thousands of clones, of which approximately 89% were seen once. 2.2% of the sample is held by the ten biggest clonotypes.

The sample was peripheral blood, taken on day 0 of AZD1222 vaccination. This sequence originates from an adult in good health. The chain is encoded by TRBV7-9 joined to TRBJ2-2, with 7 central nucleotides matching TRBD1. The CDR3 is CASSLARQGDGELFF. The sequenced DNA: TGTGCCAGCAGCTTAGCTCGGCAGGGGGACGGGGAGCTGTTTTTT.